These T cell receptor beta chains were read from a single sample in a study of cytomegalovirus exposure and HLA in healthy donors. The method was immunoSEQ multiplex PCR; TCRdb's version includes in-frame clones alone and lacks a portion of them. The sample holds around 110,000 clones. Material: PBMCs. The origin of the receptors is a man aged 40-49 years in good health and CMV-seropositive. Both conserved end residues are part of each CDR3. D genes are given only for firm matches.

cdr3_aa	cdr3_nt	v_call	j_call	d_call
CASSAGTSGRRDTQYF	TGTGCCAGCAGCGCCGGGACTAGCGGAAGGAGAGATACGCAGTATTTT	TRBV7-2	TRBJ2-3	TRBD2
CASSLDAGGNIQYF	TGTGCCAGCAGCTTAGATGCGGGAGGAAACATTCAGTACTTC	TRBV7-9	TRBJ2-4	TRBD2
CASRKGGANEKLFF	TGTGCCAGCAGGAAGGGGGGGGCTAATGAAAAACTGTTTTTT	TRBV6-5	TRBJ1-4	-
CASRPSGSPGELFF	TGTGCCAGCAGACCTAGCGGGAGCCCCGGGGAGCTGTTTTTT	TRBV27	TRBJ2-2	TRBD2
CASSPGLAGGADTQYF	TGTGCCAGCTCACCGGGACTAGCGGGAGGAGCAGATACGCAGTATTTT	TRBV18	TRBJ2-3	TRBD2
CATLPYPGQGYGYTF	TGTGCCACCCTTCCCTATCCGGGACAGGGCTATGGCTACACCTTC	TRBV6-1	TRBJ1-2	TRBD1
CASSLDASGAYNEQFF	TGTGCCAGCAGCTTAGACGCTAGCGGGGCCTACAATGAGCAGTTCTTC	TRBV7-7	TRBJ2-1	TRBD2
CASRGQPYEQYF	TGTGCCAGCAGGGGACAGCCTTACGAGCAGTACTTC	TRBV6-5	TRBJ2-7	TRBD1
CASSEGTSGSYEQYF	TGTGCCAGCAGTGAAGGGACTAGCGGCTCCTACGAGCAGTACTTC	TRBV9	TRBJ2-7	TRBD2
CASSSLGKGQKQETQYF	TGTGCCAGCAGTTCCCTAGGAAAGGGACAAAAACAAGAGACCCAGTACTTC	TRBV11-1	TRBJ2-5	-
CASSLEWGGSSTEAFF	TGTGCCAGCAGCTTAGAGTGGGGGGGCTCGAGCACTGAAGCTTTCTTT	TRBV7-6	TRBJ1-1	-
CASSPIRQVYNQPQHF	TGTGCCAGCAGTCCCATCCGACAGGTGTACAATCAGCCCCAGCATTTT	TRBV28	TRBJ1-5	-
CASRWGEANYGYTF	TGTGCCAGTAGATGGGGGGAAGCTAACTATGGCTACACCTTC	TRBV19	TRBJ1-2	-
CSGGTSGMNEQFF	TGCAGCGGCGGGACTAGCGGGATGAATGAGCAGTTCTTC	TRBV29-1	TRBJ2-1	TRBD2
CASSLRSSGPYNEQFF	TGTGCCAGCAGTTTACGGTCTAGCGGACCCTACAATGAGCAGTTCTTC	TRBV28	TRBJ2-1	TRBD2
CASSLIQNTEAFF	TGTGCCAGCAGCTTAATACAGAACACTGAAGCTTTCTTT	TRBV11-2	TRBJ1-1	-
CASMGAGGPDTQYF	TGTGCCAGCATGGGGGCGGGAGGCCCAGATACGCAGTATTTT	TRBV27	TRBJ2-3	TRBD2
CASSDLQMNTEAFF	TGTGCCAGCAGTGATTTACAGATGAACACTGAAGCTTTCTTT	TRBV2	TRBJ1-1	-
CASSVDGDRRPYEQYF	TGTGCCAGCAGCGTAGATGGGGACAGGCGGCCCTACGAGCAGTACTTC	TRBV9	TRBJ2-7	TRBD1
CASRPLGQTANYGYTF	TGTGCCAGCCGACCCCTGGGACAGACAGCTAACTATGGCTACACCTTC	TRBV28	TRBJ1-2	TRBD1
CASSLFLTGGGYTF	TGTGCCAGCAGCTTATTCTTAACGGGGGGTGGCTACACCTTC	TRBV7-2	TRBJ1-2	-
CASSSEFDSVSHLAFF	TGTGCCAGCTCATCAGAGTTCGATAGCGTCTCTCACTTGGCTTTCTTT	TRBV18	TRBJ1-1	-
CASSQEAGPQHF	TGCGCCAGCAGCCAAGAAGCAGGGCCCCAGCATTTT	TRBV4-1	TRBJ1-5	-
CASSQQARIGEQYF	TGTGCCAGCAGCCAACAAGCCCGGATAGGAGAGCAGTACTTC	TRBV5-4	TRBJ2-5	-
CASSYSTQRVYNEQFF	TGTGCCAGCAGTTACTCGACCCAGCGGGTCTACAATGAGCAGTTCTTC	TRBV6-5	TRBJ2-1	-
CAISESGTSGRIGSYEQYF	TGTGCCATCAGTGAGTCCGGGACTAGCGGGAGGATTGGGTCCTACGAGCAGTACTTC	TRBV10-3	TRBJ2-7	TRBD2
CASSPDRGPGGTDTQYF	TGTGCCAGCAGCCCGGACAGGGGGCCGGGGGGCACAGATACGCAGTATTTT	TRBV13	TRBJ2-3	TRBD1
CASSPDRVRNEQFF	TGTGCCAGCAGTCCGGACAGGGTTCGGAATGAGCAGTTCTTC	TRBV6-5	TRBJ2-1	TRBD1
CASRGIGLAEETQYF	TGTGCCAGCAGAGGCATCGGACTAGCGGAAGAGACCCAGTACTTC	TRBV2	TRBJ2-5	TRBD2
CASSIRRGSYNEQFF	TGTGCCAGTAGTATACGGCGGGGCTCCTACAATGAGCAGTTCTTC	TRBV19	TRBJ2-1	-
CASSLDPTISYEQYF	TGTGCCAGCAGCCTTGACCCAACTATCTCCTACGAGCAGTACTTC	TRBV7-9	TRBJ2-7	-
CASSEGGEQYF	TGCGCCAGCAGTGAGGGAGGGGAGCAGTACTTC	TRBV10-1	TRBJ2-7	-
CASSSDSFYEQYF	TGTGCCAGCAGCTCGGACAGCTTTTACGAGCAGTACTTC	TRBV11-2	TRBJ2-7	-
CASSPGTGFATNEKLFF	TGTGCCAGCTCACCCGGGACAGGGTTTGCAACTAATGAAAAACTGTTTTTT	TRBV18	TRBJ1-4	TRBD1
CASSSTRWGPHTDTQYF	TGTGCCAGCTCATCGACTAGATGGGGCCCACACACAGATACGCAGTATTTT	TRBV18	TRBJ2-3	-
CASSLDRGTDTQYF	TGTGCCAGCAGCCTAGACAGGGGAACAGATACGCAGTATTTT	TRBV27	TRBJ2-3	TRBD1
CASSERDTDTQYF	TGTGCCAGCAGTGAGCGGGACACAGATACGCAGTATTTT	TRBV6-4	TRBJ2-3	-
CASSQGPSVVNEQFF	TGCGCCAGCAGCCAAGGTCCTAGCGTCGTAAATGAGCAGTTCTTC	TRBV4-1	TRBJ2-1	-
CATKGGPFNEQFF	TGTGCCACGAAGGGAGGGCCTTTCAATGAGCAGTTCTTC	TRBV6-4	TRBJ2-1	TRBD2
CASSATSGRGTQYF	TGTGCCAGCAGCGCGACTAGCGGGAGAGGGACGCAGTATTTT	TRBV2	TRBJ2-3	TRBD2